The T cell receptor beta chain under discussion was sequenced for a study of T cell responses to AZD1222 COVID-19 vaccine. Note on this clone: As yet, its antigen is unknown.

Study outcomes and limitations: Spike-specific TCR breadth and depth grew following two AZD1222 doses. At 160-218 and 743-854, vaccine-associated CD4 TCRs were dominant, and they spanned spike. Seropositive status at baseline applied to only a handful of AZD1222 recipients. Donors skewed white British and female; clonal diversity was possibly underestimated.

In germline, CDR1 is SNHLY, CDR2 FYNNEI. The germline V and J ends were trimmed by 3 bases and 3 bases, with 3 bases remaining between them. The CDR3 spans 11 residues. Profiled with immunoSEQ multiplex PCR; TCRdb holds only in-frame clones, not every one. The sample holds some 24,000 clones, 70% to 90% seen once. The origin of this receptor is an adult who received the AZD1222 COVID-19 vaccine. The V and J genes are TRBV2 and TRBJ2-7; D gene ambiguous. The sequencing used peripheral blood, collected 28 days after the second AZD1222 dose. CDR3 sequence (DNA): TGTGCCAGCAGTGAGTACTACGAGCAGTACTTC. This sequence encodes CASSEYYEQYF.